One sample yielded the 4 T cell receptor beta chains listed below, sequenced in a study of blood T cell repertoires in COVID-19. Clones were read by immunoSEQ multiplex PCR, and TCRdb kept only the in-frame ones, dropping some. The profile shows approximately 60,000 clones, around 80% of them singletons. Sequenced input: peripheral blood. These receptors were taken from a man aged 60 to 69 with acute or convalescent COVID-19.

J is TRBJ2-7 and V is TRBV13, with 11 bases lining up with TRBD1. The V gene end was trimmed by 3 bases and the J gene end by 5 bases; junction bases not matched to a gene: 3. Germline-derived CDR1 and CDR2 are PRHDT and FYEKMQ (reference sequence). The CDR3 covers 14 residues. CDR3 coding DNA: TGTGCCAGCAGCTTGGGACAGGGGGGAAACGAGCAGTACTTC. Its protein is CASSLGQGGNEQYF. The full variable domain, its missing parts supplied by reference TRBV13 and TRBJ2-7, is AAGVIQSPRHLIKEKRETATLKCYPIPRHDTVYWYQQGPGQDPQFLISFYEKMQSDKGSIPDRFSAQQFSDYHSELNMSSLELGDSALYFCASSLGQGGNEQYFGPGTRLTVT.

This clone was detected a few times. The chain carries TRBV5-1 and TRBJ1-1; the match to TRBD1 covers 12 bases. The germline V gene has CDR1 SGHRS and CDR2 YFSETQ. The CDR3 runs 15 residues. J lost 7 bases, V lost 4 bases, and 8 bases had no gene match. As DNA, the CDR3 is TGCGCCAGCAGCAGGGGACAGGGGGCGTTCGGTGAAGCTTTCTTT. Translating gives CASSRGQGAFGEAFF.

The rearrangement uses TRBV25-1 and TRBJ1-2, with 8 bases identical to TRBD1. CDR1 and CDR2 from the germline V gene are MGHDK and SYGVNS. The junction had 8 bases not matched to a gene; V was cut back by 3 bases and J by 8 bases. The CDR3 runs 14 residues. The CDR3 spells CASSDGGQGYGYTF. CDR3 nucleotide sequence: TGTGCCAGCAGTGATGGAGGACAGGGATACGGCTACACCTTC.

This sequence joins TRBV18 and TRBJ2-7; tentatively, D is TRBD1 (6 bases). CDR3 length equals 14 residues. Germline loops: CDR1 KGHSH, CDR2 LQKENI. The ends were cut back, 1 base at V and 2 bases at J, with 9 bases in the middle. CDR3 loop: CASSPRQGPYEQYF. In DNA form, the CDR3 reads TGTGCCAGCTCACCACGCCAGGGGCCCTACGAGCAGTACTTC.